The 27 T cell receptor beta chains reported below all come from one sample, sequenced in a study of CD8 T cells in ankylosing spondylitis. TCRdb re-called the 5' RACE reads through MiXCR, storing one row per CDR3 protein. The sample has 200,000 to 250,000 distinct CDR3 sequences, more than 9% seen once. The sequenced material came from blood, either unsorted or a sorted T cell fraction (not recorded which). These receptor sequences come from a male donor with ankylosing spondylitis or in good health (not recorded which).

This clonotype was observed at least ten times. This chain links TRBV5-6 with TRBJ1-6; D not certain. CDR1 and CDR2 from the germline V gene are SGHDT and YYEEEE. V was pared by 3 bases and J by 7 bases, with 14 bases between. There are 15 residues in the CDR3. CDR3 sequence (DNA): TGTGCCAGCAGCTGGGGTACAGAGATAAATTCACCCCTCCACTTT. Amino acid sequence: CASSWGTEINSPLHF.

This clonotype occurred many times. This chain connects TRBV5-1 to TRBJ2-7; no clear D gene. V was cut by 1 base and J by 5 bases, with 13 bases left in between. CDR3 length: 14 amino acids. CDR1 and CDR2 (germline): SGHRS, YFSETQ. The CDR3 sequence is CASSLSSVGNEQYF. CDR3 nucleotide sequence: TGCGCCAGCAGCTTGTCGTCAGTAGGCAACGAGCAGTACTTC.

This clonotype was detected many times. CDR3 loop: CSVLQGKTEAFF. The CDR3 coding sequence is TGCAGCGTTTTGCAGGGGAAAACTGAAGCTTTCTTT. The chain has TRBV29-1 and TRBJ1-1; D might be TRBD1 (6 bases). Germline V gene data show CDR1 as SQVTM and CDR2 as ANQGSEA. The CDR3 loop spans 12 amino acids. V lost 5 bases to trimming and J lost 5 bases, with 12 bases between them.

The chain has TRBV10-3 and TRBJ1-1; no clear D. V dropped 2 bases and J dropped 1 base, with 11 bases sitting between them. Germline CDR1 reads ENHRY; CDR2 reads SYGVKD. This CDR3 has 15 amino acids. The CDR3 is CAISETLGGNTEAFF. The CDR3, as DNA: TGTGCCATCAGTGAGACCCTAGGAGGGAACACTGAAGCTTTCTTT.

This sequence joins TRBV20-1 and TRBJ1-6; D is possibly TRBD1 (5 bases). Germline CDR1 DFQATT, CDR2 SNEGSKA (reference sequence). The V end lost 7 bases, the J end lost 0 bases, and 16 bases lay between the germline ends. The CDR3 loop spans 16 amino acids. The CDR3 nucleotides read TGCAGTGGCTCCTCCTGGGGGAGCTCCTATAATTCACCCCTCCACTTT. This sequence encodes CSGSSWGSSYNSPLHF.

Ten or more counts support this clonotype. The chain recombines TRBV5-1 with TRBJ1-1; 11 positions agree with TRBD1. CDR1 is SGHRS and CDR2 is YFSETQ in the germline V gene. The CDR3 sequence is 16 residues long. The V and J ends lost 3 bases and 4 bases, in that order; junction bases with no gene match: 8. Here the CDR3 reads CASSSQGQGEGTEAFF. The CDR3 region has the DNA TGCGCCAGCAGCTCTCAGGGACAGGGGGAAGGCACTGAAGCTTTCTTT.

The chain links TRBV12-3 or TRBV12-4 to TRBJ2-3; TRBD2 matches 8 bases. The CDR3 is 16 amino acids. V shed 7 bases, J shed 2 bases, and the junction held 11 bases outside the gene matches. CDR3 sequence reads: CASTDHGGALTDTQYF. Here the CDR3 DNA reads TGTGCCAGCACTGATCACGGGGGGGCCCTCACAGATACGCAGTATTTT.

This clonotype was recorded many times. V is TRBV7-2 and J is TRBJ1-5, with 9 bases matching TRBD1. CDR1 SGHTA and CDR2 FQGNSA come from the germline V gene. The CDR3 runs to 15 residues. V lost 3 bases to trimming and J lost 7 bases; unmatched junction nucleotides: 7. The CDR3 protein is CASSLAGTGYQPQHF. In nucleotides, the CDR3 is TGTGCCAGCAGCTTGGCTGGGACAGGGTACCAGCCCCAGCATTTT.

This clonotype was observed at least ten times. The CDR3 here is CASTPAGSYNEQFF. The CDR3 DNA follows: TGCGCCAGCACCCCTGCGGGGTCCTACAATGAGCAGTTCTTC. This rearrangement joins TRBV10-2 to TRBJ2-1; maybe TRBD2 (6 bases). The CDR3 consists of 14 residues. The germline CDR1 and CDR2 sequences are WSHSY and SAAADI. Trimming removed 7 bases at V and 1 base at J, with 11 bases between.

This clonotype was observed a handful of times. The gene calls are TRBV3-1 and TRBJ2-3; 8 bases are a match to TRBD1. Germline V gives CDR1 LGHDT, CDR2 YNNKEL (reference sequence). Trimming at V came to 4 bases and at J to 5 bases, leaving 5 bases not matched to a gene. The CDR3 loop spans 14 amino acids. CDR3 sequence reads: CASSPDRGKDTQYF. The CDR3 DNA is TGTGCCAGCAGCCCTGACAGGGGAAAAGATACGCAGTATTTT.

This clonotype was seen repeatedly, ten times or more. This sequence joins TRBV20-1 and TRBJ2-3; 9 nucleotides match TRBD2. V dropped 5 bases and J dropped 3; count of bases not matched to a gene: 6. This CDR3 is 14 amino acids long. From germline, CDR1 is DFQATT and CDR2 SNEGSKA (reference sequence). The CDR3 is CSAYGGGETDTQYF. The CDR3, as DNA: TGCAGTGCTTACGGCGGGGGGGAAACAGATACGCAGTATTTT.

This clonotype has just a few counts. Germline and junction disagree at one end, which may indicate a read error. The CDR3 DNA reads TGTGCCAGCAGCTTAGGGAGAGGACAGACTTATGAGACCCAGTACTTC. Translating gives CASSLGRGQTYETQYF. The chain combines TRBV12-3 or TRBV12-4 with TRBJ2-5, with D possibly TRBD1 on 6 matching bases. The CDR3 runs to 16 residues.

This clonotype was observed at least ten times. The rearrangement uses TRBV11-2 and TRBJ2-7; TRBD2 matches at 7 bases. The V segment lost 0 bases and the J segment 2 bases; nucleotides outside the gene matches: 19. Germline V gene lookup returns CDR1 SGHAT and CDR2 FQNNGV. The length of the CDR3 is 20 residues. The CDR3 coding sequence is TGTGCCAGCAGCTTAGATCCGCGGGAGCCGGAGGTTGATGGGACCTACGAGCAGTACTTC. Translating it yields CASSLDPREPEVDGTYEQYF.

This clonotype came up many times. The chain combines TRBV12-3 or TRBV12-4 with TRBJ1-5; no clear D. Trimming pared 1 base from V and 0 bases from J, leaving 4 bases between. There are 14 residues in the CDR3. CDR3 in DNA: TGTGCCAGCAGTTTAGTGGCTAGCAATCAGCCCCAGCATTTT. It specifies CASSLVASNQPQHF.

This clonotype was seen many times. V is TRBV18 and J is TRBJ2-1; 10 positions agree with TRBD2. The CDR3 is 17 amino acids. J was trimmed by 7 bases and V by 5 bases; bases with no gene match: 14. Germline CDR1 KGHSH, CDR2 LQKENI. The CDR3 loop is CASSSLSGGAGGNEQFF. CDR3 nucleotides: TGTGCCAGCTCATCCCTGAGCGGGGGGGCCGGAGGGAATGAGCAGTTCTTC.

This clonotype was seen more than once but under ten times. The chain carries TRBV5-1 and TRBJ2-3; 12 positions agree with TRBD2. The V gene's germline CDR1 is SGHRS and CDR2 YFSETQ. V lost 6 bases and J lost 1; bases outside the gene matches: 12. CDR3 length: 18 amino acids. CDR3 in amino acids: CASTDGLAGGLGTDTQYF. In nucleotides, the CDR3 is TGCGCCAGCACCGACGGCCTAGCGGGGGGGTTGGGCACAGATACGCAGTATTTT. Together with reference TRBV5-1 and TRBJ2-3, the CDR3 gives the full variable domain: KAGVTQTPRYLIKTRGQQVTLSCSPISGHRSVSWYQQTPGQGLQFLFEYFSETQRNKGNFPGRFSGRQFSNSRSEMNVSTLELGDSALYLCASTDGLAGGLGTDTQYFGPGTRLTVL.

The CDR3 protein is CASSPRTGRGETQYF. The DNA for the CDR3 is TGTGCCAGCAGCCCGAGAACAGGGAGAGGAGAGACCCAGTACTTC. The chain employs TRBV7-2 and TRBJ2-5, with D possibly matching TRBD1 (6 bases). CDR1 is SGHTA and CDR2 is FQGNSA in the germline V gene. V dropped 5 bases and J dropped 4 bases, with 17 bases sitting between them. This CDR3 is 15 amino acids long. Together with reference TRBV7-2 and TRBJ2-5, the CDR3 gives the full variable domain: GAGVSQSPSNKVTEKGKDVELRCDPISGHTALYWYRQSLGQGLEFLIYFQGNSAPDKSGLPSDRFSAERTGGSVSTLTIQRTQQEDSAVYLCASSPRTGRGETQYFGPGTRLLVL.

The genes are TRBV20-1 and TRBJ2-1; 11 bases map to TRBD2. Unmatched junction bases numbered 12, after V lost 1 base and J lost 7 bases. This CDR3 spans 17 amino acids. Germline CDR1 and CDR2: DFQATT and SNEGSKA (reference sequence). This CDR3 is CSARVSTGLAGGNEQFF. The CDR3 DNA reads TGCAGTGCTAGAGTTTCCACCGGGCTAGCGGGGGGAAATGAGCAGTTCTTC.

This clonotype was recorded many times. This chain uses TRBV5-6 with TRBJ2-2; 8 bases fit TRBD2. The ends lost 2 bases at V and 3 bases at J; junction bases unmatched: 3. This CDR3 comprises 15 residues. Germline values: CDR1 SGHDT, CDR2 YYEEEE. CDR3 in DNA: TGTGCCAGCAGCTTCCGGGGGGGCGACACCGGGGAGCTGTTTTTT. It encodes CASSFRGGDTGELFF.

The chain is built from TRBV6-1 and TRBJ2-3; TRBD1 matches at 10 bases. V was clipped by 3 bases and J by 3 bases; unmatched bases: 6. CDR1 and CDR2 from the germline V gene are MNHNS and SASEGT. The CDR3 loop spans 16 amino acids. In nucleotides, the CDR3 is TGTGCCAGCAGTGATATTCGGGACAGGGGTACAGATACGCAGTATTTT. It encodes CASSDIRDRGTDTQYF.

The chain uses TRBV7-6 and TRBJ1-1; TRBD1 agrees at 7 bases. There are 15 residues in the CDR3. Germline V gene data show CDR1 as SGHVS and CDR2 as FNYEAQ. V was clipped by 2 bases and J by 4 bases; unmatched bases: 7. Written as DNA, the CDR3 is TGTGCCAGCAGCTTACAGGGGGAAAAAAGCACTGAAGCTTTCTTT. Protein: CASSLQGEKSTEAFF.

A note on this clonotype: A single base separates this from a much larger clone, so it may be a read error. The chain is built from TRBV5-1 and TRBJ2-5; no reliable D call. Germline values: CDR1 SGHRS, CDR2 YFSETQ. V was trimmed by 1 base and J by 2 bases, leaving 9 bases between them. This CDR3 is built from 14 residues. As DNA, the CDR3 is TGCGCCAGCAGCTTGCCCAAGACACAAGAGACCCAGTACTTC. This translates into CASSLPKTQETQYF.

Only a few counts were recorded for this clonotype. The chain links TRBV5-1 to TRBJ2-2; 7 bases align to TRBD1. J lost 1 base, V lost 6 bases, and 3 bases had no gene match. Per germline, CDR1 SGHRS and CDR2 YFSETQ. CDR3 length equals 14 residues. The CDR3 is CASTRDRNTGELFF. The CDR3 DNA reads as TGCGCCAGCACCCGGGACAGGAACACCGGGGAGCTGTTTTTT.

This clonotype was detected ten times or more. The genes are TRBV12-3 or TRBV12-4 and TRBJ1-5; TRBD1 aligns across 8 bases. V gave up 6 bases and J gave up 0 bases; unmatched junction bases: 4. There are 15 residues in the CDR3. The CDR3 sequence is CASRGGTGSNQPQHF. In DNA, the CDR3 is TGTGCCAGCAGGGGCGGGACAGGTAGCAATCAGCCCCAGCATTTT.

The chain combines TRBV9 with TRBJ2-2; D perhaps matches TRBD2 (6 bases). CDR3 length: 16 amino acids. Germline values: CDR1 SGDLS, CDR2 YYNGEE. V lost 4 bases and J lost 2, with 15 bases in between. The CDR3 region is CASSPGTQQNTGELFF. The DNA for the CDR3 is TGTGCCAGCAGCCCCGGGACTCAGCAAAACACCGGGGAGCTGTTTTTT.

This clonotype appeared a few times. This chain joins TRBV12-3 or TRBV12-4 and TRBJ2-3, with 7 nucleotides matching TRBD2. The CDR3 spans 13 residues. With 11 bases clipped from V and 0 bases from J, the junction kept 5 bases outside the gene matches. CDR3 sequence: CAVQAGSTDTQYF. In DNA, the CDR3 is TGTGCCGTACAAGCGGGGAGCACAGATACGCAGTATTTT.

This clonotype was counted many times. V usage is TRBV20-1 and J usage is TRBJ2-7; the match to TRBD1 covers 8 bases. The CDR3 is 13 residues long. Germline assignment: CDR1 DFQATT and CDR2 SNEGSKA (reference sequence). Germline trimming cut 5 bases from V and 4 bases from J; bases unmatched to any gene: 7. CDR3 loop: CSAFPGGIYEQYF. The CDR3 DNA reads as TGCAGTGCTTTCCCAGGGGGCATTTACGAGCAGTACTTC.